This T cell receptor beta chain was sequenced in a study of blood T cell repertoires in COVID-19. Across the whole study: The analysed material was cDNA or gDNA that came from T cells, B-cell-depleted T cells, or PBMCs.

CDR3 size: 15 residues. Germline CDR1 reads MDHEN; CDR2 reads SYDVKM. V shed 5 bases and J shed 5 bases, with 18 bases lying between them. Libraries were prepared by immunoSEQ multiplex PCR; TCRdb keeps only in-frame clonotypes and omits some of them. Of roughly 300,000 clones listed, 90% are singletons. The sequence was obtained from a woman aged 25 to 39 with COVID-19, enrolled during active disease. The V gene is TRBV28, the J gene TRBJ2-5, with TRBD2 as a possible D gene (6 bases). The material sequenced was peripheral blood. CDR3 region: CASSALGGARETQYF. The CDR3, as DNA: TGTGCCAGCAGTGCCCTGGGGGGAGCGCGGGAGACCCAGTACTTC.